These 25 T cell receptor beta chains share one sample of origin, sequenced in a study of human T cells and chemical hapten exposure. Time point reported: patch test 2, 6 weeks after DPC sensitization. Treatment meaning: therapeutic diphenylcyclopropenone sensitization with weekly scalp DPC. TCRdb re-called the RACE reads through MiXCR, storing one row per CDR3 protein. The data show approximately 100,000 distinct CDR3 sequences, with 9.2% seen just once and 3% to 3.5% held by the top ten. The sequencing here drew on whole blood, taken in connection with sensitization to the hapten diphenylcyclopropenone (DPC). All receptors come from a woman between 40 and 50 years old with alopecia areata. Some clones in this sample may be carry-over from other donors' samples.

The V call is TRBV30, the J call TRBJ1-1, with D perhaps TRBD1 (5 bases). Trimming took off 1 base at V and 7 bases at J, with 13 bases between the two ends. The CDR3 runs to 13 residues. Germline V gene lookup returns CDR1 GTSNPN and CDR2 SVGIG (reference sequence). CDR3 region: CAWSASGASEAFF. DNA for the CDR3: TGTGCCTGGAGTGCGAGTGGGGCGAGTGAAGCTTTCTTT. The whole variable domain, filled in from reference TRBV30 and TRBJ1-1, reads SQTIHQWPATLVQPVGSPLSLECTVEGTSNPNLYWYRQAAGRGLQLLFYSVGIGQISSEVPQNLSASRPQDRQFILSSKKLLLSDSGFYLCAWSASGASEAFFGQGTRLTVV.

The chain uses TRBV6-6 and TRBJ1-3; 7 bases are shared with TRBD1. J was trimmed by 2 bases and V by 5 bases; bases with no gene match: 6. CDR1 MNHNY and CDR2 SVGAGI come from the germline V gene (reference sequence). There are 15 residues in the CDR3. Written as DNA, the CDR3 is TGTGCCAGCAGTCGGCAAGACAGGGCTGGAAACACCATATATTTT. Translation gives CASSRQDRAGNTIYF.

In its sample, this clonotype was seen many times. The chain is built from TRBV6-5 and TRBJ1-1; D call uncertain. Deletions cut 6 bases from V and 2 bases from J, with 16 bases between. The germline CDR1 and CDR2 sequences are MNHEY and SVGAGI. The CDR3 length is 15 residues. This CDR3 reads CASSRKGWGNTEAFF. In DNA form, the CDR3 reads TGTGCCAGCAGCCGCAAGGGTTGGGGAAACACTGAAGCTTTCTTT.

This clonotype was counted many times. The rearrangement uses TRBV20-1 and TRBJ2-2, with 7 bases matching TRBD2. Looked up from germline, CDR1 is DFQATT and CDR2 is SNEGSKA (reference sequence). V shed 1 base, J shed 2 bases, and the junction held 7 bases outside the gene matches. The CDR3 has 16 amino acids. CDR3 DNA: TGCAGTGCTAGAGCGCCAGGGAGGGTAAACACCGGGGAGCTGTTTTTT. Its protein product is CSARAPGRVNTGELFF.

This clonotype was recorded many times. The chain combines TRBV7-9 with TRBJ2-4; D uncertain. Trimming removed 5 bases from V and 0 bases from J, with 20 bases in between. The CDR3 extends over 18 amino acids. Germline assignment: CDR1 SEHNR and CDR2 FQNEAQ (reference sequence). Here the CDR3 DNA reads TGTGCCAGCAGCGCAGGTTTTATATGGGAAATAGCCAAAAACATTCAGTACTTC. Translated: CASSAGFIWEIAKNIQYF. Supplemented by reference TRBV7-9 and TRBJ2-4, the full variable domain reads DTGVSQNPRHKITKRGQNVTFRCDPISEHNRLYWYRQTLGQGPEFLTYFQNEAQLEKSRLLSDRFSAERPKGSFSTLEIQRTEQGDSAMYLCASSAGFIWEIAKNIQYFGAGTRLSVL.

This chain links TRBV7-8 with TRBJ2-3; D tentatively fits TRBD1 or TRBD2 (5 bases each). CDR1 and CDR2 from the germline V gene are SGHVS and FQNEAQ. Trimming took off 6 bases at V and 5 bases at J, with 21 bases between the two ends. The CDR3 runs 16 residues. CDR3 coding DNA: TGTGCCAGCAGGGGGACCCTCAGTCCGGGTAAAGATACGCAGTATTTT. Residues: CASRGTLSPGKDTQYF.

V usage is TRBV5-5 and J usage is TRBJ1-6; D unresolved. The germline V gene encodes CDR1 SGHKS and CDR2 YYEKEE (reference sequence). V was trimmed by 10 bases and J by 5 bases, leaving 7 bases between them. The CDR3 runs 11 residues. CDR3: CASSNNSPLHF. CDR3 DNA: TGTGCCTCCTCAAATAATTCACCCCTCCACTTT. Using reference TRBV5-5 and TRBJ1-6 for the parts outside the CDR3, the full variable domain is DAGVTQSPTHLIKTRGQQVTLRCSPISGHKSVSWYQQVLGQGPQFIFQYYEKEERGRGNFPDRFSARQFPNYSSELNVNALLLGDSALYLCASSNNSPLHFGNGTRLTVT.

Here the CDR3 reads CASSLTFTDTQYF. The CDR3 DNA reads TGTGCCAGCAGCTTGACGTTCACAGATACGCAGTATTTT. The V and J genes are TRBV5-5 and TRBJ2-3; D gene ambiguous. The CDR3 is 13 residues long. The V end lost 1 base, the J end lost 2 bases, and 5 bases lay between the germline ends. CDR1 is SGHKS, CDR2 YYEKEE, per germline (reference sequence).

This clonotype has a count of ten or more. This chain uses TRBV5-1 with TRBJ1-2; D is possibly TRBD1 (5 bases). CDR3 length: 14 residues. From germline, CDR1 is SGHRS and CDR2 YFSETQ. With 0 bases removed from V and 5 bases from J, the gap between germline ends came to 11 bases. The CDR3 here is CASSLGSAGYGYTF. The CDR3 DNA is TGCGCCAGCAGCTTGGGTTCTGCAGGGTATGGCTACACCTTC.

In this sample, this clonotype turned up many times. The chain combines TRBV4-3 with TRBJ2-4; TRBD1 is a possible D gene (5 bases). The V end was cut by 0 bases, the J end by 8 bases, with 14 bases between. Germline V lookup: CDR1 LGHNA, CDR2 YSLEER. The CDR3 consists of 15 residues. CDR3 DNA: TGCGCCAGCAGCCAAGATCGGTCAGGGCGAGACATTCAGTACTTC. Translating gives CASSQDRSGRDIQYF.

The chain carries TRBV7-8 and TRBJ2-3; tentatively, D is TRBD2 (6 bases). V was cut by 7 bases and J by 3 bases, with 14 bases left in between. CDR1 SGHVS and CDR2 FQNEAQ come from the germline V gene. CDR3 size: 14 residues. The CDR3 loop is CASTIDAGTDTQYF. Here the CDR3 DNA reads TGTGCCAGCACCATTGATGCGGGGACAGATACGCAGTATTTT.

The chain joins TRBV25-1 to TRBJ1-4; D gene unclear. Deletions cut 6 bases from V and 7 bases from J, with 15 bases between. Germline V lookup: CDR1 MGHDK, CDR2 SYGVNS. The CDR3 is made up of 14 amino acids. The CDR3 DNA follows: TGTGCCAGCAGATTCGGCGGGGAGCGTGAAAAACTGTTTTTT. Translated: CASRFGGEREKLFF.

This clonotype was counted a few times. The chain combines TRBV6-2 or TRBV6-3 with TRBJ1-1; 7 positions match TRBD1. The germline V gene encodes CDR1 MNHEY and CDR2 SVGEGT. J was trimmed by 1 base and V by 7 bases; bases with no gene match: 3. The CDR3 runs 13 residues. The CDR3 nucleotides read TGTGCCAGCAAACAGGGGTGGAACACTGAAGCTTTCTTT. As protein: CASKQGWNTEAFF.

This clonotype was observed a handful of times. The chain uses TRBV18 and TRBJ2-5; D is perhaps TRBD2 (5 bases). The V gene's germline CDR1 is KGHSH and CDR2 LQKENI. The CDR3 consists of 17 residues. V was cut by 3 bases and J by 0 bases, with 17 bases left in between. The CDR3: CASSPRETASYQETQYF. CDR3 nucleotides: TGTGCCAGCTCACCCCGGGAAACAGCGTCCTACCAAGAGACCCAGTACTTC. The variable domain in full, with the rest retrieved from reference TRBV18 and TRBJ2-5, is NAGVMQNPRHLVRRRGQEARLRCSPMKGHSHVYWYRQLPEEGLKFMVYLQKENIIDESGMPKERFSAEFPKEGPSILRIQQVVRGDSAAYFCASSPRETASYQETQYFGPGTRLLVL.

In DNA form, the CDR3 reads TGCAGTGCCTCACTAGGGACTAGCGGGGTTTTCACAGATACGCAGTATTTT. Amino acid sequence: CSASLGTSGVFTDTQYF. The chain couples TRBV20-1 to TRBJ2-3, with 13 bases aligning to TRBD2. The CDR3 runs to 17 residues. The trim removed 6 bases at V and 2 bases at J, leaving 11 bases unmatched. Germline CDR1 is DFQATT and CDR2 is SNEGSKA (reference sequence).

The sample holds many counts of this clonotype. The genes are TRBV20-1 and TRBJ2-2, with D perhaps assigned TRBD1 or TRBD2 (6 bases each). V lost 4 bases, J lost 5 bases, and 11 bases lay in between. CDR1 and CDR2 from the germline V gene are DFQATT and SNEGSKA (reference sequence). This CDR3 region has 13 residues. CDR3 sequence reads: CSANGGRTGELFF. DNA of the CDR3: TGCAGTGCTAACGGGGGCCGTACCGGGGAGCTGTTTTTT.

The J gene is TRBJ2-3, the V gene TRBV7-2; 10 bases fit TRBD2. Germline assignment: CDR1 SGHTA and CDR2 FQGNSA. The J segment lost 4 bases and the V segment lost 5 bases, leaving 12 bases of the junction unmatched. CDR3 length equals 17 residues. The CDR3 DNA reads as TGTGCCAGCAGCACCCGAACTAGCGGGGCTTTTCCAGATACGCAGTATTTT. Its translation: CASSTRTSGAFPDTQYF.

This chain uses TRBV20-1 with TRBJ1-5, with TRBD1 as a possible D gene (5 bases). V shed 1 base and J shed 2 bases, with 12 bases lying between them. The germline V gene encodes CDR1 DFQATT and CDR2 SNEGSKA (reference sequence). This CDR3 has 15 residues. The CDR3 spells CSARVGGTGNQPQHF. CDR3 nucleotides: TGCAGTGCTAGAGTTGGAGGGACGGGCAATCAGCCCCAGCATTTT.

This clonotype came up a few times. The DNA for the CDR3 is TGTGCCAGCAGTTACAGTCAGGTCATCCAAGAGACCCAGTACTTC. It codes for CASSYSQVIQETQYF. The chain couples TRBV6-5 to TRBJ2-5; no firm D call. Per germline, CDR1 MNHEY and CDR2 SVGAGI. The CDR3 runs to 15 residues. The V gene lost 2 bases and the J gene lost 1 base, with 11 bases spanning the gap.

The V and J genes are TRBV7-6 and TRBJ2-7; 10 nucleotides line up with TRBD1. Germline V lookup: CDR1 SGHVS, CDR2 FNYEAQ. There are 16 residues in the CDR3. Trimming took 5 bases from V and 2 from J; bases not matched to a gene: 9. The CDR3 DNA is TGTGCCAGCAGCGCTGATGAGGGACAGGGGACCTACGAGCAGTACTTC. Protein: CASSADEGQGTYEQYF. The full variable domain, rest sourced from reference TRBV7-6 and TRBJ2-7, is GAGVSQSPRYKVTKRGQDVALRCDPISGHVSLYWYRQALGQGPEFLTYFNYEAQQDKSGLPNDRFSAERPEGSISTLTIQRTEQRDSAMYRCASSADEGQGTYEQYFGPGTRLTVT.

This clonotype was seen at least ten times. The chain carries TRBV20-1 and TRBJ2-7; D unclear. Germline V lookup: CDR1 DFQATT, CDR2 SNEGSKA (reference sequence). The CDR3 is 12 amino acids. V lost 1 base to trimming and J lost 3 bases, with 7 bases between them. The CDR3 DNA is TGCAGTGCTAGAGTCACCTACTACGAGCAGTACTTC. Its translation is CSARVTYYEQYF.

This clonotype has at least ten counts. The chain couples TRBV3-1 to TRBJ1-6; no clear D. The CDR3 is 17 residues long. Germline values: CDR1 LGHDT, CDR2 YNNKEL (reference sequence). Trimming removed 0 bases from V and 2 bases from J, with 11 bases in between. CDR3 DNA: TGTGCCAGCAGCCAAGATGTGCACCGCACCTATAATTCACCCCTCCACTTT. Translated, it gives CASSQDVHRTYNSPLHF. Variable domain in full (rest from reference TRBV3-1 and TRBJ1-6): DTAVSQTPKYLVTQMGNDKSIKCEQNLGHDTMYWYKQDSKKFLKIMFSYNNKELIINETVPNRFSPKSPDKAHLNLHINSLELGDSAVYFCASSQDVHRTYNSPLHFGNGTRLTVT.

This clonotype has only a few counts. The rearrangement uses TRBV7-2 and TRBJ2-3; D is undetermined. The CDR3 extends over 14 amino acids. The germline gives CDR1 SGHTA, CDR2 FQGNSA. V dropped 7 bases and J dropped 5 bases, with 16 bases sitting between them. CDR3 DNA: TGTGCCAGCAACTCTGGTAGACCAAAAGATACGCAGTATTTT. This encodes CASNSGRPKDTQYF.

This clonotype was seen a few times. The chain couples TRBV7-9 to TRBJ1-2; D is undetermined. V lost 2 bases, J lost 0 bases, and 7 bases lay in between. The CDR3 has 14 amino acids. The germline CDR1 and CDR2 sequences are SEHNR and FQNEAQ (reference sequence). CDR3 residues: CASSLQSSNYGYTF. CDR3 sequence (DNA): TGTGCCAGCAGCTTACAGTCATCTAACTATGGCTACACCTTC.

This clonotype was observed a handful of times. At one end the junction does not follow the germline gene, possibly because of a read error. The chain joins TRBV7-2 to TRBJ2-3, with 9 bases aligning to TRBD1. This CDR3 region has 15 residues. The germline V gene has CDR1 SGHTA and CDR2 FQGNSA. The CDR3 DNA is TGTGCCAGCAGCTTAGCGCCCACAGGGGGCGGAACCCCCGCTTTT. This encodes CASSLAPTGGGTPAF.